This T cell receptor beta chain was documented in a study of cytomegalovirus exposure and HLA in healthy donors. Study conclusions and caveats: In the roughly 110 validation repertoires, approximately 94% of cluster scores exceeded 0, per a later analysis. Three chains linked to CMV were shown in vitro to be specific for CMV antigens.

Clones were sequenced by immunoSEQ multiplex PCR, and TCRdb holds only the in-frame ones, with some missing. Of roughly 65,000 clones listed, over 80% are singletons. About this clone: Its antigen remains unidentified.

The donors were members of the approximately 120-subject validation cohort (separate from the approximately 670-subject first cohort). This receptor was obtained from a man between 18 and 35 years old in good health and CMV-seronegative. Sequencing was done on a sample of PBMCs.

The CDR3, as DNA: TGTGCCAGCAGCCCTGGGCGATCTGGGGCCAACGTCCTGACTTTC. It encodes CASSPGRSGANVLTF. J is TRBJ2-6 and V is TRBV5-6; D is ambiguous. CDR1 and CDR2 from the germline V gene are SGHDT and YYEEEE. The ends were cut back, 4 bases at V and 1 base at J, with 9 bases in the middle. The length of the CDR3 is 15 residues.